The T cell receptor (beta chain) described here comes from a study of early T cells in non-severe SARS-CoV-2 infection. Study overall: Bulk RNA isolated from unsorted whole blood underwent sequencing; chains were not paired.

This clonotype was observed at least ten times. Its antigen is unknown. Individual cDNA molecules carried attached unique molecular identifiers. Each CDR3 protein is one row after TCRdb ran MiXCR on the 5' RACE reads. The profile shows tens of thousands of distinct CDR3 sequences, over 8% of them singletons. Regarding the study as a whole: Private and CD4 specificities were missed by VDJdb matching, which favored anti-spike CD8 responses.

Trimming took 7 bases from V and 4 from J, leaving 25 bases between them. This CDR3 spans 17 amino acids. Germline V gene sequence: CDR1 SNHLY, CDR2 FYNNEI. The clonotype was recovered from an adult who was a healthcare worker with PCR-confirmed SARS-CoV-2 infection or an uninfected control (not recorded which). Sequencing was performed on whole blood. The chain uses TRBV2 and TRBJ2-5; a possible D gene is TRBD2 (5 bases). CDR3 in DNA: TGTGCCAGCAAAAGGACCCTGGGGTTGACGAGCGGAGAGACCCAGTACTTC. Encoded protein: CASKRTLGLTSGETQYF.